Given below is one T cell receptor (beta chain) in context. What antigen it recognizes has not been identified. One base away there is no much larger clone; base qualities are not given. The data derive from a study of lymphopenia after photon versus proton radiotherapy (dated by TCRdb to the late 2010s). About the investigation overall: Photon and proton radiation therapy were compared by the study for their immunological effects in patients with gastrointestinal tumors who developed high-grade lymphopenia. A cohort of around 21 patients with gastrointestinal tumors who received either photon or proton therapy and subsequently developed lymphopenia was included. The study aimed to characterize how the two radiation modalities differ in their impact on the immune system.

The method behind the library was the immunoSEQ multiplex PCR assay. T cell repertoires were profiled by deep sequencing of rearranged TCR beta loci, alongside multiparametric flow cytometry. The table comes from immuneACCESS by way of TCRdb, which keeps in-frame sequences with V and J called. Part of the clones is missing from these tables; in studies checked, under half for an unresolved V gene and the rest for unknown reasons. The sample has 55,000 to 70,000 clones on record, about 87% of them singletons. The ten largest make up 10% to 13% of the sample. Broader findings and caveats from the paper: The survival association was examined only in patients who died, and the authors described better survival with proton therapy as a possibility, not as a demonstrated result. During treatment, patients who received photon therapy lost naive T cells and TCR diversity and gained effector/memory populations, whereas patients who received proton therapy remained relatively stable. Among patients across the cohort who died, overall survival time showed an inverse correlation with a larger post-nadir drop in TCR diversity. After the lymphocyte count nadir, repertoires from photon-treated patients showed oligoclonal expansion, particularly of CD8+ Temra cells, and this expansion drove the decline in diversity.

This material consisted of peripheral blood, taken from a patient treated with proton-based radiotherapy. This sequence originates from a man older than 75 with esophageal cancer.

The nucleotides read TGCGCCAGCAGCCAAGTTACCCCAGAGCAGTTCTTC. Translated, it reads CASSQVTPEQFF. Recombination connected TRBV4-1 to TRBJ2-1; the D gene identity is not certain. V sheds 1 base and J sheds 10 bases, leaving 8 bases between their ends. The germline V gene sets CDR1 to MGHRA and CDR2 to YSYEKL. CDR3 length: 12 amino acids, cysteine to phenylalanine. Only the CDR3 part of the read is kept: 36 bases, read in frame from the first base.